This TCR beta chain appears in the sequencing data of a study of tumor-infiltrating lymphocytes in primary liver carcinoma. Germline V CDR1 and CDR2: SGHAT, FQDESV (reference sequence). CDR3 size: 13 residues. The input was 450 to 500 ng total RNA; TCR beta cDNA was made from it with a constant-region primer. Slightly modified ARM-PCR with three nested multiplex PCR rounds yielded TCR beta libraries. A C-beta reverse primer and TRBV1-TRBV30 forward primers served in each of the first two PCR rounds, at 9 to 10 cycles apiece. TCRdb redid the calling of the multiplex PCR reads with MiXCR, one entry per CDR3 protein. The sample contains 110,000 or so distinct CDR3 sequences, roughly four fifths of which appear only once. In its sample, this clonotype was seen once. This is likely a read error, given that the CDR3 carries no conserved phenylalanine or tryptophan at its end. The tissue used was unsorted bulk material of about 19-34 mg. RNA and DNA were co-extracted from it with the AllPrep DNA/RNA mini kit. All patients had surgically resected primary liver carcinoma. Patients were treatment-naive with chronic HBV infection. All of the tumor samples contained over 75% viable tumor cells.

The V call is TRBV11-1, the J call TRBJ1-6, with D uncertain. Input material: liver tumor tissue from sampling region 3. Subset reported: tumor region T3, left-lateral pole. The TCR comes from a man in his forties with primary liver carcinoma and hepatitis B virus infection. The CDR3, as DNA: TGTGCCACCAGCCGGCCACTGGTTTCACGCCTCCACTTA. It specifies CATSRPLVSRLHL.